Below, 16 T cell receptor beta chains from the same sample are listed, as sequenced in a study of T-cell memory formation after mild COVID-19. TCRdb processed the 5' RACE reads anew with MiXCR; each CDR3 protein has one entry. The sample lists hundreds of thousands of distinct CDR3 sequences, around 17% seen once, with around 12% in the top ten. The sequenced sample was PBMCs or a T cell subset sorted from them (not recorded which). These receptors originate from an adult woman who had mild COVID-19 (a few samples of this study predate the infection). Cell type and time point are not known.

This clonotype was seen more than once but under ten times. V gene TRBV20-1 combines with J gene TRBJ1-2, with 7 bases identical to TRBD1. This CDR3 has 14 residues. J was trimmed by 0 bases and V by 6 bases; bases with no gene match: 7. Germline CDR1 DFQATT, CDR2 SNEGSKA (reference sequence). CDR3: CSAPGGVSNYGYTF. The CDR3 bases are TGCAGTGCACCAGGGGGGGTTTCTAACTATGGCTACACCTTC.

The rearrangement joins TRBV18 to TRBJ2-4; no firm D call. Germline V gene sequence: CDR1 KGHSH, CDR2 LQKENI. Between the trimmed V and J ends, which lost 2 bases and 0 bases, there was a span of 14 bases. This CDR3 region has 17 residues. The CDR3 DNA follows: TGTGCCAGCTCACCAGAAGGCCGCCGAATAGCCAAAAACATTCAGTACTTC. Encoded protein: CASSPEGRRIAKNIQYF. The whole variable domain, remainder taken from reference TRBV18 and TRBJ2-4, is NAGVMQNPRHLVRRRGQEARLRCSPMKGHSHVYWYRQLPEEGLKFMVYLQKENIIDESGMPKERFSAEFPKEGPSILRIQQVVRGDSAAYFCASSPEGRRIAKNIQYFGAGTRLSVL.

J is TRBJ2-1 and V is TRBV6-5; D may be TRBD2 (5 bases). Per germline, CDR1 MNHEY and CDR2 SVGAGI. Trimming left V 5 bases short and J 1 base short, with 6 bases between. This CDR3 has 13 residues. The CDR3 sequence: CASSRGSYNEQFF. The CDR3 DNA follows: TGTGCCAGCAGTAGAGGGTCCTACAATGAGCAGTTCTTC.

The table lists this clonotype with a few counts. The V gene is TRBV12-3 or TRBV12-4, the J gene TRBJ1-2; TRBD1 aligns across 9 bases. With 3 bases clipped from V and 3 bases from J, the junction kept 14 bases outside the gene matches. The CDR3 consists of 18 residues. The CDR3 protein is CASSLIPNSDRGHYGYTF. The CDR3 DNA reads TGTGCCAGCAGTTTGATCCCCAACTCGGACAGGGGACACTATGGCTACACCTTC.

This clonotype occurred a few times. J is TRBJ2-1 and V is TRBV19, with D maybe TRBD2 (5 bases). Germline CDR1 is LNHDA and CDR2 is SQIVND (reference sequence). CDR3 size: 14 residues. V was pared by 5 bases and J by 5 bases, with 13 bases between. This CDR3 reads CASSLEGRNNEQFF. The DNA of the CDR3 is TGTGCCAGTAGTCTCGAGGGTCGGAACAATGAGCAGTTCTTC. The whole variable domain, filled in from reference TRBV19 and TRBJ2-1, reads DGGITQSPKYLFRKEGQNVTLSCEQNLNHDAMYWYRQDPGQGLRLIYYSQIVNDFQKGDIAEGYSVSREKKESFPLTVTSAQKNPTAFYLCASSLEGRNNEQFFGPGTRLTVL.

The chain recombines TRBV5-4 with TRBJ1-1; the match to TRBD1 covers 7 bases. Losses at the gene ends were 2 bases for V and 3 bases for J; bases not matched to a gene: 4. The CDR3 sequence is 14 residues long. CDR1 is SGHNT, CDR2 YYREEE, per germline (reference sequence). CDR3 amino acids: CASSLQGKHTEAFF. DNA for the CDR3: TGTGCCAGCAGCTTACAGGGGAAGCACACTGAAGCTTTCTTT.

The V and J genes are TRBV6-6 and TRBJ1-5, with D tentatively TRBD1 (5 bases). Trimming removed 4 bases from V and 6 bases from J, with 13 bases in between. This CDR3 comprises 14 residues. The V gene's germline CDR1 is MNHNY and CDR2 SVGAGI (reference sequence). The CDR3 region has the DNA TGTGCCAGCAGTTTGGTCGCCGGGGGTCAGCCCCAGCATTTT. Translating it yields CASSLVAGGQPQHF.

The V call is TRBV29-1, the J call TRBJ1-2; possibly TRBD1 for D (5 bases). Germline V lookup: CDR1 SQVTM, CDR2 ANQGSEA. The germline V and J ends were trimmed by 5 bases and 8 bases, with 12 bases remaining between them. The CDR3 covers 11 residues. The CDR3 region is CSVFFDRGYTF. CDR3 nucleotides: TGCAGCGTTTTTTTCGACAGAGGCTACACCTTC.

This clonotype was detected ten times or more. CDR3 nucleotide sequence: TGTGCCAGCAGCTCGACGGACTCCTACGAGCAGTACTTC. Amino acid sequence: CASSSTDSYEQYF. The V gene is TRBV5-5, the J gene TRBJ2-7; D ambiguous. From germline, CDR1 is SGHKS and CDR2 YYEKEE (reference sequence). Trimming removed 3 bases from V and 0 bases from J, with 7 bases in between. The CDR3 is 13 residues long.

This clonotype occurred a few times. CDR3 in amino acids: CASSQAGIDNEQFF. For the CDR3, the DNA is TGTGCCAGCAGCCAAGCGGGAATAGACAATGAGCAGTTCTTC. This chain joins TRBV3-1 and TRBJ2-1; D perhaps matches TRBD2 (5 bases). Trimming pared 1 base from V and 5 bases from J, leaving 9 bases between. Germline V gene lookup returns CDR1 LGHDT and CDR2 YNNKEL (reference sequence). The CDR3 is 14 residues long.

The V gene is TRBV3-1, the J gene TRBJ2-3; 12 nucleotides agree with TRBD2. V lost 5 bases, J lost 5 bases, and 8 bases stayed unmatched. The CDR3 covers 16 residues. Per the germline V gene, CDR1 is LGHDT and CDR2 is YNNKEL (reference sequence). CDR3 sequence reads: CASSEPSGGAGDTQYF. For the CDR3, the DNA is TGTGCCAGCAGCGAACCTAGCGGGGGGGCCGGAGATACGCAGTATTTT.

This clonotype was detected a few times. This chain uses TRBV20-1 with TRBJ1-1; D call uncertain. Per the germline V gene, CDR1 is DFQATT and CDR2 is SNEGSKA (reference sequence). Trimming left V 7 bases short and J 0 bases short, with 9 bases between. This CDR3 has 12 residues. CDR3 nucleotide sequence: TGCAGTGTCTTAACGGTGAACACTGAAGCTTTCTTT. Translating it yields CSVLTVNTEAFF.

The CDR3 coding sequence is TGTGCCAGTAGTATAGGACAGGCGAGGTCTGAAGCTTTCTTT. Encoded protein: CASSIGQARSEAFF. The chain combines TRBV19 with TRBJ1-1, with D possibly TRBD1 on 6 matching bases. CDR1 LNHDA and CDR2 SQIVND come from the germline V gene (reference sequence). Trimming cost V 1 base and J 6 bases, with 12 bases left between them. The CDR3 runs to 14 residues.

This clonotype has a handful of counts. The chain links TRBV27 to TRBJ2-3, with no clear D. Trimming stripped 5 bases from V and 2 bases from J, with 8 bases between. The CDR3 is 13 amino acids. Germline CDR1 reads MNHEY; CDR2 reads SMNVEV (reference sequence). The CDR3 DNA follows: TGTGCCAGCAGTGATCCATCCACAGATACGCAGTATTTT. It encodes CASSDPSTDTQYF.

This clonotype was counted a few times. The genes are TRBV12-3 or TRBV12-4 and TRBJ2-6, with TRBD2 identical over 10 bases. Losses at the gene ends were 6 bases for V and 0 bases for J; bases not matched to a gene: 8. The CDR3 totals 18 residues. CDR3 DNA sequence: TGTGCCAGCAGGAAAGGACTAGCGGTTAGCTCTGGGGCCAACGTCCTGACTTTC. It codes for CASRKGLAVSSGANVLTF.

This clonotype was seen only a few times. This chain uses TRBV25-1 with TRBJ1-1, with no clear D. CDR1 and CDR2 (germline): MGHDK, SYGVNS. The V gene lost 2 bases and the J gene lost 11 bases, with 9 bases spanning the gap. The CDR3 runs 11 residues. The CDR3 region has the DNA TGTGCCAGCAGTGAAGTCGGTCGGGCTTTCTTT. Protein product: CASSEVGRAFF.